The 3 T cell receptor beta chains below were found in one sample sequenced in a study of CD8+CD57+ T cells in acquired aplastic anemia. By flow cytometry, patients selected for sequencing had shown an expansion of CD8+CD57+ cells. Genomic DNA was employed as the template in profiling TCR beta VDJ and CDR3. TCRdb reanalysed the reads using MiXCR and keeps one entry per CDR3 protein. The sample holds nearly 60,000 distinct CDR3 sequences, roughly 60% seen once. The sequencing input was sorted CD4+, CD8+, or CD8+CD57+ T cells (not recorded which) from PBMCs. The source of these receptors is a human donor with aplastic anemia.

This chain links TRBV15 with TRBJ1-2, with unresolved D. CDR3 length equals 14 residues. Germline values: CDR1 LNHNV, CDR2 YYDKDF (reference sequence). Trimming took 4 bases from V and 5 from J, leaving 14 bases between them. CDR3 sequence: CATSTGRPYYGYTF. As DNA, the CDR3 is TGTGCCACCAGCACAGGCAGGCCTTATTATGGCTACACCTTC.

This chain uses TRBV2 with TRBJ1-5, with 9 bases aligning to TRBD1. The CDR3 contains 18 residues. With 6 bases clipped from V and 1 base from J, the junction kept 13 bases outside the gene matches. Germline CDR1 is SNHLY and CDR2 is FYNNEI. The CDR3 bases are TGTGCCAGCAGCGAGGGTGCATGGACAGGGGTCAGCAATCAGCCCCAGCATTTT. Protein sequence: CASSEGAWTGVSNQPQHF.

CDR3 nucleotide sequence: TGCAGCGTTTCGGAATCTGGGGCCAACGTCCTGACTTTC. This translates into CSVSESGANVLTF. This rearrangement joins TRBV29-1 to TRBJ2-6; D gene unclear. Trimming shortened V by 5 bases and J by 1 base, and 6 bases separated the two germline ends. Germline V gene sequence: CDR1 SQVTM, CDR2 ANQGSEA. The CDR3 sequence is 13 residues long.